Listed here is a single T cell receptor (beta chain). Just one base apart from a much larger clone, this may be a read error. The V and J ends lost 5 bases and 6 bases, in that order; junction bases with no gene match: 3. The V gene's germline CDR1 is SGHDN and CDR2 FVKESK. The CDR3 totals 13 residues. This record belongs to a study of blood T cell repertoires in COVID-19. Study at large: From the United States, Italy and Spain came samples of acute and convalescent COVID-19. From T cells, B-cell-depleted T cells, or PBMCs came the material, which was cDNA or gDNA.

Per the original methods: Reference gene primer amplification gave estimated nucleated cell counts. Libraries were prepared by immunoSEQ multiplex PCR; TCRdb keeps only in-frame clonotypes and omits some of them. V, J and clone size are taken as reported in that table, and D and trimming were inferred from the DNA itself. This repertoire shows 180,000 or so clones, about 86% found once; its top ten account for around 8.2%. The TCR comes from a man in his fifties or sixties with acute or convalescent COVID-19. The sequenced sample was peripheral blood. The chain recombines TRBV14 with TRBJ1-5; 8 bases line up with TRBD1. CDR3 in DNA: TGTGCCAGCAGCTGGGGACAGGCTCAGCCCCAGCATTTT. Its translation: CASSWGQAQPQHF.